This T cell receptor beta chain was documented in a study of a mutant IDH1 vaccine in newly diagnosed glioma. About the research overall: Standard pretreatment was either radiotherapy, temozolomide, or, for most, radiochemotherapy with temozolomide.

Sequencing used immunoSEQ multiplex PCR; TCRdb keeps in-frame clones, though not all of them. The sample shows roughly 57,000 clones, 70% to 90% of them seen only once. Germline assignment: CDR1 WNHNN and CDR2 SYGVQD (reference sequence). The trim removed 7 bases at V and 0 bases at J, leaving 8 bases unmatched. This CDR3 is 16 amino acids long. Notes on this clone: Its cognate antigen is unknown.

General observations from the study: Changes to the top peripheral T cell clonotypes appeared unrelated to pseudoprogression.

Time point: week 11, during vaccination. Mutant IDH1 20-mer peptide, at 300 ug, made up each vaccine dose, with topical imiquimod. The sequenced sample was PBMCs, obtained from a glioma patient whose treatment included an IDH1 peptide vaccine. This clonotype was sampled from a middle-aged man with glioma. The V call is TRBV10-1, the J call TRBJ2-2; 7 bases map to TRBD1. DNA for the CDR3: TGCGCCAGCACCGGATCAGGGGGACCGAACACCGGGGAGCTGTTTTTT. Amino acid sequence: CASTGSGGPNTGELFF.